This T cell receptor (beta chain) comes out of a study of T cells in Graves' hyperthyroidism and ophthalmopathy. The CDR3 is 15 residues long. CDR1 and CDR2 (germline): SGHVS, FQNEAQ. Trimming took off 5 bases at V and 6 bases at J, with 17 bases between the two ends. The investigators amplified TCR beta CDR3 regions from RNA transcripts. A first-round RT-PCR of the TCR CDR3 used the HTBI primer set. TCRdb reprocessed the multiplex PCR reads with MiXCR, giving one entry per CDR3 protein. The table has 360,000 or so distinct CDR3 sequences, about a fifth seen once. The clonotype comes from a woman aged 18-29 years with Graves' hyperthyroidism. The rearrangement links TRBV7-8 to TRBJ1-5; no clear D. Sequenced input: blood. The DNA of the CDR3 is TGTGCCAGCAGCGCCACCTACTTCCCCAGTCAGCCCCAGCATTTT. It specifies CASSATYFPSQPQHF.